This TCR beta chain originates from a study of OX40 agonist ivuxolimab in advanced cancers. Enrollment shut out patients with autoimmune disease history or systemic immunosuppression. Assay used: immunoSEQ multiplex PCR; TCRdb lists only in-frame clones, some missing. Among 55,000 to 65,000 clones, more than 70% were seen once, and the ten largest hold 0.52%. The CDR3 runs 12 residues. CDR1 GTSNPN and CDR2 SVGIG come from the germline V gene (reference sequence). Trimming left V 3 bases short and J 7 bases short, with 10 bases between. J is TRBJ1-5 and V is TRBV30, with D unresolved. This TCR was recovered from an adult with an advanced solid tumor such as melanoma, head and neck, liver or kidney cancer. Here the sequenced sample was CD4+ or CD8+ T cells sorted from blood, taken in a trial of the OX40 agonist ivuxolimab. The CDR3 bases are TGTGCCTGGAGCCGGGTGCGGCAGCCCCAGCATTTT. Translation: CAWSRVRQPQHF.